A selection of T cell receptor beta chains follows, all from one sample in a study of T cell changes during pregnancy in multiple sclerosis. TCRdb keeps only in-frame clones here, not all; method: immunoSEQ multiplex PCR. The sample yields 20,000 to 25,000 clones, 85% seen once. Source: CD8+ T cells from peripheral blood mononuclear cells, taken before pregnancy. These receptors were collected from a female donor with multiple sclerosis, enrolled in a pregnancy study. Each CDR3 is given with its conserved first and last residue. D genes are given only for firm matches. A clone size is listed for some rows: how often the clone was seen (once, few, many), or a class if it is expanded.

length,V,size,J,D,CDR3,DNA
12,TRBV25-1,medium-sized,TRBJ2-1,TRBD2,CASSETSGEQFF,TGTGCCAGCAGTGAGACTAGCGGTGAGCAGTTCTTC
15,TRBV15,NA,TRBJ2-1,NA,CATSITRGNYNEQFF,TGTGCCACCAGTATTACGAGGGGGAACTACAATGAGCAGTTCTTC
15,TRBV4-1,NA,TRBJ2-7,NA,CASSQERPSTYEQYF,TGCGCCAGCAGCCAAGAGAGGCCTAGTACCTACGAGCAGTACTTC
18,TRBV5-1,NA,TRBJ2-5,TRBD2,CASSSYPLAEGYQETQYF,TGCGCCAGCAGTTCTTACCCTCTAGCGGAGGGGTACCAAGAGACCCAGTACTTC
14,TRBV27,NA,TRBJ2-7,TRBD1,CASSFGTGGDEQYF,TGTGCCAGCAGTTTCGGGACAGGGGGTGACGAGCAGTACTTC
15,TRBV27,NA,TRBJ2-1,TRBD2,CASSSGTSGYNEQFF,TGTGCCAGCAGTTCAGGGACTAGCGGATACAATGAGCAGTTCTTC
12,TRBV28,NA,TRBJ2-7,NA,CASSLRDYEQYF,TGTGCCAGCAGTTTGAGAGATTACGAGCAGTACTTC
15,TRBV30,NA,TRBJ2-7,TRBD2,CAWTLLAGGAHEQYF,TGTGCCTGGACTCTACTAGCGGGAGGGGCCCACGAGCAGTACTTC
14,TRBV11-2,NA,TRBJ1-2,NA,CASSPLRGHYGYTF,TGTGCCAGCAGCCCCCTACGGGGTCACTATGGCTACACCTTC
13,TRBV5-6,NA,TRBJ2-7,NA,CASSPGLGYEQYF,TGTGCCAGCAGCCCCGGACTGGGCTACGAGCAGTACTTC
14,TRBV30,NA,TRBJ1-1,TRBD1,CAWMGQGLNTEAFF,TGTGCCTGGATGGGACAGGGCCTGAACACTGAAGCTTTCTTT
11,TRBV30,NA,TRBJ2-7,NA,CAWSGGYEQYF,TGTGCCTGGAGCGGGGGCTACGAGCAGTACTTC
13,TRBV9,NA,TRBJ1-2,NA,CASSAGELYGYTF,TGTGCCAGCAGTGCGGGGGAGCTCTATGGCTACACCTTC
13,TRBV14,NA,TRBJ2-4,NA,CASSQWGQDIQYF,TGTGCCAGCAGCCAGTGGGGACAAGACATTCAGTACTTC
15,TRBV13,few,TRBJ2-1,TRBD2,CASSSGRADYNEQFF,TGTGCCAGCAGCTCAGGGAGGGCGGATTACAATGAGCAGTTCTTC
13,TRBV5-4,few,TRBJ2-7,NA,CASSQQGYYEQYF,TGTGCCAGCAGCCAGCAGGGGTACTACGAGCAGTACTTC
13,TRBV19,NA,TRBJ2-7,TRBD2,CASSIAGGYEQYF,TGTGCCAGTAGTATAGCGGGAGGCTACGAGCAGTACTTC
18,TRBV11-2,NA,TRBJ2-7,TRBD1,CASSDRGSMGTDSYEQYF,TGTGCCAGCAGCGATAGAGGCTCCATGGGGACAGACTCCTACGAGCAGTACTTC
15,TRBV11-2,NA,TRBJ1-2,NA,CASSLDSGMNYGYTF,TGTGCCAGCAGCTTAGATTCAGGAATGAACTATGGCTACACCTTC
16,TRBV11-2,NA,TRBJ2-1,NA,CASSWDPEGGWGEQFF,TGTGCCAGCAGCTGGGACCCGGAGGGCGGTTGGGGTGAGCAGTTCTTC
20,TRBV27,NA,TRBJ2-7,TRBD2,CASSLSYGTSGSFYHYEQYF,TGTGCCAGCAGTTTATCGTACGGGACTAGCGGGAGTTTTTACCATTACGAGCAGTACTTC
15,TRBV4-2,NA,TRBJ2-1,NA,CASSQAYPEGNEQFF,TGTGCCAGCAGCCAAGCCTACCCCGAGGGTAATGAGCAGTTCTTC
17,TRBV15,NA,TRBJ2-3,TRBD2,CATSEILVAGGRDTQYF,TGTGCCACCAGTGAAATTTTAGTAGCGGGAGGCCGCGATACGCAGTATTTT
16,TRBV27,NA,TRBJ2-2,NA,CASSMTPNPFTGELFF,TGTGCCAGCAGTATGACACCTAACCCTTTCACCGGGGAGCTGTTTTTT
14,TRBV6-1,NA,TRBJ1-5,TRBD1,CASRDRGPLQPQHF,TGTGCCAGCAGGGACAGGGGTCCTTTGCAGCCCCAGCATTTT
16,TRBV28,once,TRBJ2-7,TRBD1,CASSRTGGASRYEQYF,TGTGCCAGCAGTCGCACAGGGGGCGCTTCCCGCTACGAGCAGTACTTC
14,TRBV13,NA,TRBJ2-3,NA,CASSLVGPTDTQYF,TGTGCCAGCAGCTTAGTGGGGCCCACAGATACGCAGTATTTT
16,TRBV19,NA,TRBJ1-3,NA,CASTRTVTSSGNTIYF,TGTGCCAGTACCCGGACAGTCACCTCTTCTGGAAACACCATATATTTT
13,TRBV7-7,NA,TRBJ1-1,NA,CASSPSFDTEAFF,TGTGCCAGCAGCCCCTCCTTTGACACTGAAGCTTTCTTT
16,TRBV18,NA,TRBJ2-1,TRBD2,CASSRGGGLSYNEQFF,TGTGCCAGCTCACGGGGGGGAGGGCTCTCCTACAATGAGCAGTTCTTC
15,TRBV4-1,once,TRBJ1-2,NA,CASSQVAIDPYGYTF,TGCGCCAGCAGCCAAGTTGCGATCGATCCCTATGGCTACACCTTC
15,TRBV27,NA,TRBJ2-3,TRBD1,CASSLQGAVTDTQYF,TGTGCCAGCAGTTTACAGGGGGCGGTGACAGATACGCAGTATTTT
16,TRBV4-2,NA,TRBJ2-7,TRBD2,CASSQDRGSGGYEQYF,TGTGCCAGCAGCCAAGATAGGGGTAGCGGGGGCTACGAGCAGTACTTC
18,TRBV27,NA,TRBJ1-5,NA,CASSPLTGGSGINQPQHF,TGTGCCAGCAGTCCCTTAACCGGGGGGTCGGGAATCAATCAGCCCCAGCATTTT